The 5 T cell receptor beta chains below were found in one sample sequenced in a study of a mutant IDH1 vaccine in newly diagnosed glioma. The antigens of these receptors remain unknown. The sample's time point: week 47, end of study. Vaccinated patients received 300 ug of mutant IDH1 20-mer peptide per dose, with topical imiquimod. The repertoire was sequenced with immunoSEQ multiplex PCR; TCRdb's copy has only in-frame clones and lacks some. Found here are approximately 25,000 clones, approximately 81% of them singletons; the top ten hold around 2.8%. The specimen comprised PBMCs, sampled from a glioma patient whose treatment included an IDH1 peptide vaccine. The receptors derive from a middle-aged man with glioma.

The J gene is TRBJ1-2, the V gene TRBV10-2; weak D call: TRBD1 (6 bases). The germline CDR1 and CDR2 sequences are WSHSY and SAAADI. This CDR3 is 13 amino acids long. The germline V and J ends were trimmed by 2 bases and 7 bases, with 11 bases remaining between them. The DNA for the CDR3 is TGCGCCAGCAGTGAGGGCCAGGGGTTTGGCTACACCTTC. This translates into CASSEGQGFGYTF.

This chain uses TRBV5-8 with TRBJ1-1; 8 bases match TRBD1. V gave up 6 bases and J gave up 6 bases; unmatched junction bases: 7. Germline CDR1 reads SGHTS; CDR2 reads YDEGEE. The CDR3 spans 13 residues. The CDR3 coding sequence is TGTGCCAGCACCAGACAGGGGTCCCCTGAAGCTTTCTTT. Its translation is CASTRQGSPEAFF.

The J gene is TRBJ2-7, the V gene TRBV27; possibly TRBD2 for D (6 bases). Germline V CDR1 and CDR2: MNHEY, SMNVEV (reference sequence). Trimming took off 4 bases at V and 1 base at J, with 8 bases between the two ends. The CDR3 consists of 13 residues. The CDR3 sequence: CASSSRGSYEQYF. The CDR3 region has the DNA TGTGCCAGCAGTTCCCGGGGGTCCTACGAGCAGTACTTC.

The CDR3 spells CAISRSTGTPTPGEQYF. CDR3 bases: TGTGCCATCAGTCGTTCGACAGGGACACCAACTCCTGGCGAGCAGTACTTC. This rearrangement joins TRBV10-3 to TRBJ2-7; 7 bases are shared with TRBD1. Germline CDR1 reads ENHRY; CDR2 reads SYGVKD. J was trimmed by 6 bases and V by 5 bases; bases with no gene match: 19. This CDR3 contains 17 residues.

This sequence joins TRBV5-1 and TRBJ1-4; no firm D call. The germline gives CDR1 SGHRS, CDR2 YFSETQ. Trimming removed 0 bases at V and 3 bases at J, with 3 bases between. The CDR3 contains 13 residues. The CDR3 here is CASSLAANEKLFF. The CDR3 DNA reads TGCGCCAGCAGCTTGGCGGCTAATGAAAAACTGTTTTTT. The full variable domain, in which reference TRBV5-1 and TRBJ1-4 provide the parts outside the CDR3, is KAGVTQTPRYLIKTRGQQVTLSCSPISGHRSVSWYQQTPGQGLQFLFEYFSETQRNKGNFPGRFSGRQFSNSRSEMNVSTLELGDSALYLCASSLAANEKLFFGSGTQLSVL.